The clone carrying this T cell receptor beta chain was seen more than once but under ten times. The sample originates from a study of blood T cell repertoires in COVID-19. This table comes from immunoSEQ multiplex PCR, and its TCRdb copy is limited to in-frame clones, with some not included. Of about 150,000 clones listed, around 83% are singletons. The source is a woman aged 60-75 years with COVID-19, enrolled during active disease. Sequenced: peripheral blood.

CDR3 nucleotides: TGTGCCAGCAGCTTGGGTAGCGGGAGAGGGGAGACCCAGTACTTC. This gives the protein CASSLGSGRGETQYF. V and J are TRBV5-4 and TRBJ2-5, with 9 bases fitting TRBD2. CDR3 length: 15 amino acids. The germline CDR1 and CDR2 sequences are SGHNT and YYREEE (reference sequence). Trimming took 0 bases from V and 5 from J; bases not matched to a gene: 5.